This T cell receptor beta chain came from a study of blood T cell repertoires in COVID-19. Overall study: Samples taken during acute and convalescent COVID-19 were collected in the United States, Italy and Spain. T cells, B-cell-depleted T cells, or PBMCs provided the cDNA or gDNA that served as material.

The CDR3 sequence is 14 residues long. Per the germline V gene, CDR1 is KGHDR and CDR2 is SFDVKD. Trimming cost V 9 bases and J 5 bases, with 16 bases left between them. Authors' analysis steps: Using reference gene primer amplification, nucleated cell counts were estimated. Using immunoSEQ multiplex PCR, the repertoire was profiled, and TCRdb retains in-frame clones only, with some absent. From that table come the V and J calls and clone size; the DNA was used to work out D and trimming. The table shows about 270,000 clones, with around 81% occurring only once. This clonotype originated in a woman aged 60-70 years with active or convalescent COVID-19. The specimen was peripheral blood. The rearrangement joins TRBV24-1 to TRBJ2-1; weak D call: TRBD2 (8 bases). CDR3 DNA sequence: TGTGCCACCGCCGACGGGAGGGGGCACAATGAGCAGTTCTTC. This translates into CATADGRGHNEQFF.